This T cell receptor (beta chain) was documented in a study of cytomegalovirus exposure and HLA in healthy donors. In this sample, this clone turned up a few times. The germline gives CDR1 SGHDT, CDR2 YYEEEE. The CDR3 sequence is 14 residues long. Trimming removed 4 bases from V and 5 bases from J; junction bases left unmatched: 8. PCR primers comprised 60 Vbeta and 13 Jbeta primers. Clones were sequenced by immunoSEQ multiplex PCR, and TCRdb holds only the in-frame ones, with some missing. The repertoire consists of fewer than 250,000 clones, with roughly 80% occurring once and the leading ten covering 1.6%.

Sequencing was performed on PBMCs. The receptor was derived from a woman between 50 and 59 years old in good health and CMV-seronegative. The genes are TRBV5-6 and TRBJ1-1; 7 nucleotides agree with TRBD1. The CDR3 here is CASSPGGEETEAFF. The CDR3, as DNA: TGTGCCAGCAGCCCAGGGGGAGAAGAAACTGAAGCTTTCTTT.